Presented here are 14 T cell receptor beta chains from one specimen sequenced in a study of T cells in Graves' hyperthyroidism and ophthalmopathy. From RNA transcripts, TCR beta CDR3 regions were amplified. Researchers ran a first-round RT-PCR on the TCR CDR3 using the HTBI primer set. A single record per CDR3 protein comes from TCRdb applying MiXCR to the multiplex PCR reads. Among roughly 510,000 distinct CDR3 sequences listed, 40% to 55% were seen once. The sample comprised peripheral blood or thyroid tissue (not recorded which). The receptor source for this set is an adult woman with Graves' disease, either hyperthyroidism or ophthalmopathy (not recorded which).

The chain links TRBV20-1 to TRBJ2-7, with 8 bases fitting TRBD1. Per the germline V gene, CDR1 is DFQATT and CDR2 is SNEGSKA (reference sequence). CDR3 length: 15 residues. V shed 6 bases and J 3 bases; nucleotides not matched to a gene: 13. CDR3 region: CSASSHRDRNYEQYF. As DNA, the CDR3 is TGCAGTGCCAGCAGCCACCGGGACAGGAACTACGAGCAGTACTTC.

This clonotype has ten or more counts. This rearrangement joins TRBV14 to TRBJ2-5; TRBD1 or TRBD2 may be the D gene (5 bases each). This CDR3 contains 16 residues. V was shortened by 1 base and J by 3 bases, with 15 bases between the two germline ends. Germline CDR1 is SGHDN and CDR2 is FVKESK. CDR3 loop: CASSQATGRGKETQYF. The CDR3 DNA reads TGTGCCAGCAGCCAAGCGACGGGACGGGGCAAAGAGACCCAGTACTTC.

This clonotype came up many times. The chain has TRBV7-2 and TRBJ2-5; D remains ambiguous. There are 15 residues in the CDR3. The germline CDR1 and CDR2 sequences are SGHTA and FQGNSA. V lost 3 bases and J lost 1, with 12 bases in between. CDR3: CASSLGSPFQETQYF. CDR3 nucleotides: TGTGCCAGCAGCTTGGGCAGTCCGTTCCAAGAGACCCAGTACTTC.

V and J are TRBV20-1 and TRBJ2-3; TRBD2 matches at 8 bases. The CDR3 length is 13 residues. Per germline, CDR1 DFQATT and CDR2 SNEGSKA (reference sequence). The CDR3 region has the DNA TGCAGGGGACTAGTGGGAATCACAGATACGCAGTATTTT. Its translation is CRGLVGITDTQYF.

This chain links TRBV6-1 with TRBJ1-5; D unclear. Germline V gene lookup returns CDR1 MNHNS and CDR2 SASEGT. Trimming removed 1 base from V and 6 bases from J, with 10 bases in between. This CDR3 comprises 14 residues. The CDR3 protein is CASSEVAGGQPQHF. The DNA for the CDR3 is TGTGCCAGCAGTGAAGTAGCAGGCGGTCAGCCCCAGCATTTT.

V gene TRBV6-2 or TRBV6-3 combines with J gene TRBJ1-5; 8 nucleotides align to TRBD1. The CDR3 is made up of 14 amino acids. CDR1 and CDR2 (germline): MNHEY, SVGEGT. The V segment lost 7 bases and the J segment 6 bases; nucleotides outside the gene matches: 8. As DNA, the CDR3 is TGTGCCAGCAACCTACAGGGGGGCCTTCAGCCCCAGCATTTT. Translation: CASNLQGGLQPQHF.

The table lists this clonotype with many counts. The CDR3 DNA reads TGTGCCAGCAGCCATATCCTAGGGGAGGCCGGGGAGCTGTTTTTT. Translating it yields CASSHILGEAGELFF. J is TRBJ2-2 and V is TRBV9, with TRBD2 as a possible D gene (6 bases). The V end lost 4 bases, the J end lost 6 bases, and 16 bases lay between the germline ends. The CDR3 runs to 15 residues. Germline CDR1 is SGDLS and CDR2 is YYNGEE. Complete variable domain (other parts from reference TRBV9 and TRBJ2-2): DSGVTQTPKHLITATGQRVTLRCSPRSGDLSVYWYQQSLDQGLQFLIQYYNGEERAKGNILERFSAQQFPDLHSELNLSSLELGDSALYFCASSHILGEAGELFFGEGSRLTVL.

In regard to this clonotype: One base away lies a much larger clone, so this may be a sequencing read error. V gene TRBV29-1 combines with J gene TRBJ2-7; D is perhaps TRBD1 (5 bases). The germline CDR1 and CDR2 sequences are SQVTM and ANQGSEA. CDR3 size: 16 residues. This chain's CDR3 is CSVEDPSGADTYERYF. CDR3 sequence (DNA): TGCAGCGTTGAAGATCCGAGTGGGGCCGATACCTACGAGCGGTACTTC.

This clonotype has just one count. At one boundary the junction diverges from the germline segment, which might be a read error. The rearrangement links TRBV14 to TRBJ1-1; no clear D. This CDR3 has 8 residues. Germline V CDR1 and CDR2: SGHDN, FVKESK. The chain's CDR3 is CASSPMIF. The CDR3 DNA sequence: TGTGCCAGCAGCCCCATGATTTTT.

The chain has TRBV15 and TRBJ2-7; D is perhaps TRBD1 (6 bases). V lost 0 bases, J lost 0 bases, and 9 bases lay in between. The CDR3 totals 15 residues. The germline V gene has CDR1 LNHNV and CDR2 YYDKDF (reference sequence). CDR3 protein: CATSRERDTSYEQYF. The CDR3 coding sequence is TGTGCCACCAGCAGAGAGAGGGACACCTCCTACGAGCAGTACTTC.

The CDR3 is CASSPSPGQGNYGYTF. In nucleotides, the CDR3 is TGTGCCAGCAGCCCGAGTCCGGGACAGGGGAACTATGGCTACACCTTC. The chain combines TRBV7-9 with TRBJ1-2; 10 nucleotides align to TRBD1. Germline CDR1 is SEHNR and CDR2 is FQNEAQ (reference sequence). This CDR3 comprises 16 residues. The junction had 8 bases not matched to a gene; V was cut back by 5 bases and J by 2 bases.

This clonotype was observed a handful of times. V is TRBV7-6 and J is TRBJ2-5, with 7 nucleotides matching TRBD2. CDR1 is SGHVS, CDR2 FNYEAQ, per germline. With 3 bases clipped from V and 1 base from J, the junction kept 8 bases outside the gene matches. There are 16 residues in the CDR3. In DNA, the CDR3 is TGTGCCAGCAGCTTGCGACTAGCCAATCCCCAAGAGACCCAGTACTTC. It is translated as CASSLRLANPQETQYF.

The chain carries TRBV29-1 and TRBJ1-4; TRBD1 aligns across 8 bases. Germline values: CDR1 SQVTM, CDR2 ANQGSEA. The ends lost 5 bases at V and 8 bases at J; junction bases unmatched: 13. This CDR3 contains 15 residues. As DNA, the CDR3 is TGCAGCGTTCGGCAGGGGGCCCTTCTTCACGAAAAACTGTTTTTT. Amino acid sequence: CSVRQGALLHEKLFF.

This chain uses TRBV29-1 with TRBJ1-1; the match to TRBD1 covers 7 bases. Germline V gene sequence: CDR1 SQVTM, CDR2 ANQGSEA. With V trimmed by 6 bases and J by 4 bases, 14 bases remained unmatched. This CDR3 contains 15 residues. The CDR3 loop reads CSVPLGQLGGTEAFF. The CDR3 nucleotides are TGCAGCGTCCCCCTGGGACAGCTAGGAGGCACTGAAGCTTTCTTT.